This is a list of T cell receptor beta chains from one sample in a study of T cells in localized non-small cell lung cancer. Produced via immunoSEQ multiplex PCR; TCRdb's table is partial and in-frame only. Of thousands of clones in the sample, roughly 29% were seen once. The material sequenced was lung tumor tissue, taken before any cancer treatment. The origin of the receptors is a female donor aged 60 or older with stage I lung adenocarcinoma. The CDR3 runs from the conserved cysteine through the conserved F or W. The order of the fields is J gene, clone size, D gene, V gene, CDR3 DNA, CDR3 protein. D genes are given only for firm matches. Size tells how often a clone was seen (once, few, many) or the class of an expanded clone, and some rows leave it out.

TRBJ2-7 | NA | NA | TRBV29-1 | TGCAGCGTTGGGGCTCTCACAGGGAGCGAGCAGTACTTC | CSVGALTGSEQYF
TRBJ1-1 | large | NA | TRBV30 | TGTGCCTGGGTCGACAGGCCGAACACTGAAGCTTTCTTT | CAWVDRPNTEAFF
TRBJ2-3 | NA | TRBD2 | TRBV28 | TGTGCCAGCAGCTATTATAGCGGGAGCACAGATACGCAGTATTTT | CASSYYSGSTDTQYF
TRBJ2-1 | medium-sized | TRBD1 | TRBV30 | TGTGCCTGGAGTCAGGGGGCCACGTACAATGAGCAGTTCTTC | CAWSQGATYNEQFF
TRBJ1-1 | NA | NA | TRBV11-3 | TGTGCCAGCAGTTGGGAGCGGGGGGCTCGGGACACTGAAGCTTTCTTT | CASSWERGARDTEAFF
TRBJ2-7 | few | NA | TRBV1 | TGCGCCAGCAGCCAAGGCTTGGACCTAACCTACGAGCAGTACTTC | CASSQGLDLTYEQYF
TRBJ1-2 | NA | TRBD1 | TRBV19 | TGTGCCAGCAGACGAACCGGGACAGGGGGCGACAACTATGGCTACACCTTC | CASRRTGTGGDNYGYTF
TRBJ1-1 | few | TRBD1 | TRBV6-8 | TGTGCCAGCGGGGACAGGGGTTTTTTAACTGAAGCTTTCTTT | CASGDRGFLTEAFF
TRBJ1-2 | NA | NA | TRBV19 | TGTGCCAGTAGTGTCGGGAGGACTGATGGCTACACCTTC | CASSVGRTDGYTF
TRBJ2-7 | medium-sized | TRBD1 | TRBV11-3 | TGTGCCAGCAGCTTAGTAATAGGACAGGGTCGGTCCTACGAGCAGTACTTC | CASSLVIGQGRSYEQYF
TRBJ2-7 | NA | TRBD2 | TRBV14 | TGTGCCAGCAGCCCCGGCGGAGCGGGAGCAAACGAGCAGTACTTC | CASSPGGAGANEQYF
TRBJ2-5 | few | NA | TRBV11-3 | TGTGCCAGCAGCTTAACCGGGTTCGAGAAAGAGACCCAGTACTTC | CASSLTGFEKETQYF
TRBJ2-3 | NA | NA | TRBV19 | TGTGCCAGTAGTTCCGTATTTGCCACTAGCACAGATACGCAGTATTTT | CASSSVFATSTDTQYF
TRBJ1-1 | NA | NA | TRBV16 | TGTGCCAGCAGCGGTATGAGGATCAATACAGCCAGTCCGCCTCATGAAGCTTTCTTT | CASSGMRINTASPPHEAFF
TRBJ1-4 | NA | NA | TRBV5-1 | TGCGCCAGCAGGAACGGATACCAAACTATTGATGAAAAACTGTTTTTT | CASRNGYQTIDEKLFF
TRBJ2-7 | few | NA | TRBV11-3 | TGTGCCAGCAGCTTACAGCTTGCAAATGACTACGAGCAGTACTTC | CASSLQLANDYEQYF
TRBJ1-1 | medium-sized | NA | TRBV6-8 | TGTGCCAGCAGCTATCCTGGGGGCCGAGCTTTCTTT | CASSYPGGRAFF
TRBJ1-1 | NA | NA | TRBV6-8 | TGTGCCAGCAGTTTGGTGGCAGGGGCTTTTCCGCTGGGGGCTTTCTTT | CASSLVAGAFPLGAFF
TRBJ1-5 | few | NA | TRBV28 | TGTGCCAGCAGTGAGGGCAGCTCAAATCAGCCCCAGCATTTT | CASSEGSSNQPQHF
TRBJ1-3 | few | NA | TRBV11-3 | TGTGCCAGCAGCCGTGGTGGGGGTGGAAACACCATATATTTT | CASSRGGGGNTIYF
TRBJ2-7 | NA | NA | TRBV29-1 | TGCAGCGTTAGGACTACTCGGCTGGGGGAGCAGTACTTC | CSVRTTRLGEQYF
TRBJ2-3 | few | TRBD1 | TRBV11-3 | TGTGCCAGCAGCTTGGGAATCAGGACAGGAACAGATACGCAGTATTTT | CASSLGIRTGTDTQYF
TRBJ2-1 | NA | NA | TRBV29-1 | TGCAGCGTTGAGGGCAGGGGCTCCTACAATGAGCAGTTCTTC | CSVEGRGSYNEQFF
TRBJ2-3 | NA | TRBD1 | TRBV2 | TGTGCCAGCAGCTCGGACAGGGTGGCGCAGTATTTT | CASSSDRVAQYF
TRBJ2-7 | few | NA | TRBV19 | TGTGCCAGCTCCCGACAGGCCGGACCCTACGAGCAGTACTTC | CASSRQAGPYEQYF
TRBJ2-7 | NA | TRBD2 | TRBV11-3 | TGTGCCAGCAGCCCCAGACTAGCTCGGGACGAGCAGTACTTC | CASSPRLARDEQYF
TRBJ1-6 | few | TRBD1 | TRBV18 | TGTGCCAGCTCACCGGGACAGGGGAGCTTTTTAAATAATTCACCCCTCCACTTT | CASSPGQGSFLNNSPLHF
TRBJ1-1 | NA | NA | TRBV6-8 | TGTGCCAGCAGCCCCTTTCGGGGGGGGGACACTGAAGCTTTCTTT | CASSPFRGGDTEAFF
TRBJ2-3 | NA | NA | TRBV6-8 | TGTGCCAGCTCGAGGGCGGGTATCACAGATACGCAGTATTTT | CASSRAGITDTQYF
TRBJ1-2 | NA | NA | TRBV11-3 | TGTGCCAGCAGCTGGAACCCCGGGACAAACTATGGCTACACCTTC | CASSWNPGTNYGYTF
TRBJ1-1 | NA | TRBD1 | TRBV5-1 | TGCGCCAGCAGCCGTACTTCCGACAGGGGGAACACTGAAGCTTTCTTT | CASSRTSDRGNTEAFF
TRBJ1-1 | few | NA | TRBV19 | TGTGCCAGTAGTATAAAGGGGCCAAACACTGAAGCTTTCTTT | CASSIKGPNTEAFF
TRBJ2-1 | few | NA | TRBV11-3 | TGTGCCAGCAGCTTAAGAGGGGTAAGCTCCTACAATGAGCAGTTCTTC | CASSLRGVSSYNEQFF
TRBJ2-1 | few | NA | TRBV9 | TGTGCCAGCAGCGTAGACCAGAATGAGCAGTTCTTC | CASSVDQNEQFF
TRBJ1-1 | few | TRBD1 | TRBV6-8 | TGTGCCATCAGTGTATCCTCCAGGGGGACTGAAGCTTTCTTT | CAISVSSRGTEAFF
TRBJ2-5 | NA | TRBD1 | TRBV19 | TGTGCCAGTAGTTTCTCACAGGGGGCTTGGGAGACCCAGTACTTC | CASSFSQGAWETQYF
TRBJ1-1 | NA | TRBD1 | TRBV6-8 | TGTGCCAGCAGTGTCTTCGGGACAGGTCTTGACACTGAAGCTTTCTTT | CASSVFGTGLDTEAFF
TRBJ1-6 | NA | TRBD1 | TRBV30 | TGTGCCTGGAGTAATTACCGGGACAGAAACCCTTGGCTTAATTCACCCCTCCACTTT | CAWSNYRDRNPWLNSPLHF
TRBJ2-1 | NA | NA | TRBV10-3 | TGTGCCATCAGTGAGTCCACATTCCACCTGAGGTTCTTC | CAISESTFHLRFF
TRBJ2-7 | NA | NA | TRBV14 | TGTGCCAGCAGCCAACACTACGAGCAGTACTTC | CASSQHYEQYF
TRBJ2-1 | few | TRBD2 | TRBV9 | TGTGCCAGCAGCCCGAGGACTAGCGGGAGGGTTCGCGTTGAGCAGTTCTTC | CASSPRTSGRVRVEQFF
TRBJ2-1 | NA | TRBD2 | TRBV9 | TGTGCCAGCAGCGTAGCGTCTAGCGGGCAAAATGAGCAGTTCTTC | CASSVASSGQNEQFF
TRBJ1-5 | NA | NA | TRBV11-3 | TGTGCCAGCAGCTTAGTTGGGTCAGGGACTAATCAGCCCCAGCATTTT | CASSLVGSGTNQPQHF
TRBJ1-2 | medium-sized | TRBD1 | TRBV11-3 | TGTGCCAGCAGCTTGGTGAACGGACAGGGAGGTAACTATGGCTACACCTTC | CASSLVNGQGGNYGYTF
TRBJ2-1 | few | TRBD1 | TRBV6-8 | TGTGCCAGCAGTCACCCCCAGGGGGCGAGCTCCTACAATGAGCAGTTCTTC | CASSHPQGASSYNEQFF
TRBJ2-1 | NA | NA | TRBV19 | TGTGCCAGTAGTTTTCGGGACTTAAATGAGCAGTTCTTC | CASSFRDLNEQFF
TRBJ2-1 | NA | NA | TRBV11-3 | TGTGCCAGCAGCTTCCCACCTCCTAGGAATGAGCAGTTCTTC | CASSFPPPRNEQFF
TRBJ2-7 | NA | NA | TRBV10-3 | TGTGCCATCAGTGAGAACACAGCCTACGAGCAGTACTTC | CAISENTAYEQYF